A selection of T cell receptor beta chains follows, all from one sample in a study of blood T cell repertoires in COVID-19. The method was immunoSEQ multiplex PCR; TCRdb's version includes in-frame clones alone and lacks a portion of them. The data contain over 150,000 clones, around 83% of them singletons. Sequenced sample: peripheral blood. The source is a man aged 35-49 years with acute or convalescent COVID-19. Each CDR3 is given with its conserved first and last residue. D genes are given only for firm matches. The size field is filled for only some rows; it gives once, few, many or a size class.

CDR3 protein: CASSEASGYTF
CDR3 DNA: TGTGCCAGCAGTGAAGCGTCGGGCTACACCTTC
clone size: .
D gene: .
V gene: TRBV6-1
J gene: TRBJ1-2

CDR3 protein: CASSPREGAGSYEQYF
CDR3 DNA: TGTGCCAGTAGTCCAAGAGAGGGGGCCGGGTCCTACGAGCAGTACTTC
clone size: .
D gene: TRBD1
V gene: TRBV19
J gene: TRBJ2-7

CDR3 protein: CAISDSPRTDEQFF
CDR3 DNA: TGTGCCATCAGTGATTCTCCCCGGACTGATGAGCAGTTCTTC
clone size: .
D gene: .
V gene: TRBV10-3
J gene: TRBJ2-1

CDR3 protein: CATSRTGVYQPQHF
CDR3 DNA: TGTGCCACGTCCCGGACAGGGGTATATCAGCCCCAGCATTTT
clone size: .
D gene: TRBD1
V gene: TRBV19
J gene: TRBJ1-5

CDR3 protein: CAFHRDSYEQYF
CDR3 DNA: TGTGCCTTCCACAGGGATTCCTACGAGCAGTACTTC
clone size: .
D gene: .
V gene: TRBV30
J gene: TRBJ2-7

CDR3 protein: CASSLSLTSTDTQYF
CDR3 DNA: TGCGCCAGCAGCCTGAGCCTCACTAGCACAGATACGCAGTATTTT
clone size: .
D gene: .
V gene: TRBV4-1
J gene: TRBJ2-3

CDR3 protein: CASSSSGDYGYTF
CDR3 DNA: TGCGCCAGCAGCAGTTCGGGTGACTATGGCTACACCTTC
clone size: .
D gene: .
V gene: TRBV5-1
J gene: TRBJ1-2

CDR3 protein: CATSRIGRGEYNEQFF
CDR3 DNA: TGTGCCACCAGCAGGATTGGGCGGGGGGAGTACAATGAGCAGTTCTTC
clone size: .
D gene: TRBD2
V gene: TRBV15
J gene: TRBJ2-1

CDR3 protein: CASDRTSSGNTIYF
CDR3 DNA: TGTGCCTCGGACAGGACCAGCTCTGGAAACACCATATATTTT
clone size: .
D gene: TRBD1
V gene: TRBV30
J gene: TRBJ1-3

CDR3 protein: CASSQERQAYEQYF
CDR3 DNA: TGTGCCAGCAGCCAGGAAAGACAGGCCTACGAGCAGTACTTC
clone size: .
D gene: .
V gene: TRBV3-1/TRBV3-2
J gene: TRBJ2-7

CDR3 protein: CASSLDGRVLTGELFF
CDR3 DNA: TGCGCCAGCAGCTTGGACGGCAGGGTGTTAACCGGGGAGCTGTTTTTT
clone size: few
D gene: .
V gene: TRBV5-1
J gene: TRBJ2-2

CDR3 protein: CAIRNGNNEQFF
CDR3 DNA: TGTGCAATAAGGAACGGGAACAATGAGCAGTTCTTC
clone size: .
D gene: .
V gene: TRBV12-3/TRBV12-4
J gene: TRBJ2-1

CDR3 protein: CASSVMGSGGVYNEQFF
CDR3 DNA: TGTGCCAGCAGCGTAATGGGAAGCGGGGGGGTATACAATGAGCAGTTCTTC
clone size: .
D gene: TRBD2
V gene: TRBV9
J gene: TRBJ2-1

CDR3 protein: CASSQEGLAGGRTQFF
CDR3 DNA: TGCGCCAGCAGCCAAGAGGGACTAGCGGGGGGCCGTACGCAGTTCTTC
clone size: .
D gene: TRBD2
V gene: TRBV4-1
J gene: TRBJ2-1

CDR3 protein: CASSITSGGALEQFF
CDR3 DNA: TGTGCCAGCAGCATTACTAGCGGGGGGGCCCTGGAGCAGTTCTTC
clone size: .
D gene: TRBD2
V gene: TRBV5-6
J gene: TRBJ2-1

CDR3 protein: CASSLLAAQAANTEAFF
CDR3 DNA: TGTGCCAGCAGCTTACTGGCCGCACAGGCGGCGAACACTGAAGCTTTCTTT
clone size: .
D gene: .
V gene: TRBV7-3
J gene: TRBJ1-1

CDR3 protein: CASSQSVAGGYTDTQYF
CDR3 DNA: TGCGCCAGCAGCCAATCTGTAGCGGGGGGGTACACAGATACGCAGTATTTT
clone size: once
D gene: TRBD2
V gene: TRBV4-3
J gene: TRBJ2-3

CDR3 protein: CASSRGIQNEKLFF
CDR3 DNA: TGTGCCAGCAGTCGAGGGATCCAGAATGAAAAACTGTTTTTT
clone size: .
D gene: .
V gene: TRBV6-5
J gene: TRBJ1-4

CDR3 protein: CASSASGARAYEQYF
CDR3 DNA: TGTGCCAGCAGTGCCTCGGGGGCTCGCGCCTACGAGCAGTACTTC
clone size: .
D gene: .
V gene: TRBV6-4
J gene: TRBJ2-7

CDR3 protein: CASSLDRGRGEAFF
CDR3 DNA: TGTGCCAGCAGCCTTGACAGGGGTCGAGGTGAAGCTTTCTTT
clone size: .
D gene: TRBD1
V gene: TRBV14
J gene: TRBJ1-1

CDR3 protein: CASSHRTGADYGYTF
CDR3 DNA: TGTGCCAGCAGCCACCGGACAGGAGCTGACTATGGCTACACCTTC
clone size: .
D gene: TRBD1
V gene: TRBV3-1/TRBV3-2
J gene: TRBJ1-2

CDR3 protein: CASSPITVDQPQHF
CDR3 DNA: TGTGCCAGCAGCCCCATCACGGTCGATCAGCCCCAGCATTTT
clone size: .
D gene: .
V gene: TRBV7-2
J gene: TRBJ1-5

CDR3 protein: CASSLQGLNTGELFF
CDR3 DNA: TGTGCCAGCAGCCTACAGGGATTGAACACCGGGGAGCTGTTTTTT
clone size: .
D gene: .
V gene: TRBV9
J gene: TRBJ2-2

CDR3 protein: CASSPTGVYGYTF
CDR3 DNA: TGCGCCAGCAGCCCGACAGGAGTCTATGGCTACACCTTC
clone size: .
D gene: .
V gene: TRBV4-3
J gene: TRBJ1-2

CDR3 protein: CASSIADRGSNQPQHF
CDR3 DNA: TGTGCCAGTAGTATAGCTGACAGGGGGAGCAATCAGCCCCAGCATTTT
clone size: .
D gene: TRBD1
V gene: TRBV19
J gene: TRBJ1-5

CDR3 protein: CASISTSRNTEAFF
CDR3 DNA: TGTGCCAGCATTTCTACCTCAAGGAACACTGAAGCTTTCTTT
clone size: .
D gene: .
V gene: TRBV6-5
J gene: TRBJ1-1

CDR3 protein: CASSLTGQGTEAFF
CDR3 DNA: TGCGCCAGCAGCTTGACAGGACAGGGTACTGAAGCTTTCTTT
clone size: .
D gene: TRBD1
V gene: TRBV5-1
J gene: TRBJ1-1

CDR3 protein: CASSHLDRGPEAFF
CDR3 DNA: TGTGCCAGCAGCCACTTAGACAGGGGCCCCGAAGCTTTCTTT
clone size: .
D gene: TRBD1
V gene: TRBV3-1/TRBV3-2
J gene: TRBJ1-1

CDR3 protein: CASSLGQGNYEQYF
CDR3 DNA: TGTGCCAGCAGCCTCGGACAGGGGAACTACGAGCAGTACTTC
clone size: .
D gene: TRBD1
V gene: TRBV5-5
J gene: TRBJ2-7

CDR3 protein: CASRIRQGSAYTF
CDR3 DNA: TGTGCCAGTAGAATCAGACAGGGAAGCGCCTACACCTTC
clone size: .
D gene: TRBD1
V gene: TRBV19
J gene: TRBJ1-2

CDR3 protein: CAIGPGTANTEAFF
CDR3 DNA: TGTGCCATCGGTCCCGGGACAGCGAACACTGAAGCTTTCTTT
clone size: .
D gene: TRBD1
V gene: TRBV10-3
J gene: TRBJ1-1

CDR3 protein: CASSQTASTEAFF
CDR3 DNA: TGTGCCAGCTCACAAACCGCGAGCACTGAAGCTTTCTTT
clone size: .
D gene: .
V gene: TRBV18
J gene: TRBJ1-1

CDR3 protein: CSAQFKSGTEREAFF
CDR3 DNA: TGCAGCGCCCAATTTAAATCCGGGACAGAGAGAGAAGCTTTCTTT
clone size: .
D gene: TRBD1
V gene: TRBV29-1
J gene: TRBJ1-1

CDR3 protein: CASNFQRKSTDTQYF
CDR3 DNA: TGTGCCAGCAACTTCCAGCGCAAAAGCACAGATACGCAGTATTTT
clone size: .
D gene: .
V gene: TRBV6-5
J gene: TRBJ2-3

CDR3 protein: CASSQNRGPQTQYEQYF
CDR3 DNA: TGTGCCAGCAGCCAAAACAGGGGGCCCCAGACACAATACGAGCAGTACTTC
clone size: .
D gene: TRBD1
V gene: TRBV3-1/TRBV3-2
J gene: TRBJ2-7

CDR3 protein: CASSLIQGARNEQFF
CDR3 DNA: TGTGCCAGCAGTTTAATACAGGGGGCGCGAAATGAGCAGTTCTTC
clone size: .
D gene: TRBD1
V gene: TRBV28
J gene: TRBJ2-1

CDR3 protein: CASSTGTSGVTDTQYF
CDR3 DNA: TGTGCCAGCAGCACCGGGACTAGCGGGGTCACAGATACGCAGTATTTT
clone size: .
D gene: TRBD2
V gene: TRBV7-9
J gene: TRBJ2-3

CDR3 protein: CASSSAGDQPQHF
CDR3 DNA: TGTGCCAGCTCATCGGCGGGCGATCAGCCCCAGCATTTT
clone size: .
D gene: .
V gene: TRBV18
J gene: TRBJ1-5

CDR3 protein: CASSPSSGEADTQYF
CDR3 DNA: TGTGCCAGCAGCCCCTCTAGCGGGGAGGCAGATACGCAGTATTTT
clone size: .
D gene: TRBD2
V gene: TRBV9
J gene: TRBJ2-3

CDR3 protein: CASEVGVNSPLHF
CDR3 DNA: TGTGCCAGCGAGGTAGGGGTCAATTCACCCCTCCACTTT
clone size: .
D gene: .
V gene: TRBV2
J gene: TRBJ1-6

CDR3 protein: CASSPGTSGFYEQYF
CDR3 DNA: TGCGCCAGCAGCCCCGGGACTAGCGGGTTCTACGAGCAGTACTTC
clone size: .
D gene: TRBD2
V gene: TRBV4-3
J gene: TRBJ2-7

CDR3 protein: CASSSGQTSTDTQYF
CDR3 DNA: TGTGCCAGCAGCTCGGGACAGACTAGCACAGATACGCAGTATTTT
clone size: .
D gene: TRBD1
V gene: TRBV7-6
J gene: TRBJ2-3

CDR3 protein: CASSLTRGDTEAFF
CDR3 DNA: TGCGCCAGCAGCTTGACCAGGGGTGACACTGAAGCTTTCTTT
clone size: .
D gene: .
V gene: TRBV5-1
J gene: TRBJ1-1

CDR3 protein: CASSLGTGGFYTDTQYF
CDR3 DNA: TGCGCCAGCAGCTTGGGGACAGGGGGCTTCTACACAGATACGCAGTATTTT
clone size: .
D gene: TRBD1
V gene: TRBV5-1
J gene: TRBJ2-3

CDR3 protein: CATSRGQQETQYF
CDR3 DNA: TGTGCCACCAGCAGGGGACAGCAAGAGACCCAGTACTTC
clone size: .
D gene: TRBD1
V gene: TRBV15
J gene: TRBJ2-5

CDR3 protein: CASSPGAGAGNTIYF
CDR3 DNA: TGTGCCAGCTCACCCGGAGCAGGGGCAGGAAACACCATATATTTT
clone size: .
D gene: .
V gene: TRBV18
J gene: TRBJ1-3

CDR3 protein: CAWSTSVEGYTF
CDR3 DNA: .
clone size: .
D gene: .
V gene: TRBV30
J gene: TRBJ1-2

CDR3 protein: CASSYFVGGEQFF
CDR3 DNA: TGTGCCAGCAGTTACTTTGTGGGGGGTGAGCAGTTCTTC
clone size: .
D gene: .
V gene: TRBV6-6
J gene: TRBJ2-1

CDR3 protein: CASSLENSIQYF
CDR3 DNA: TGTGCCAGCAGCTTAGAAAATTCAATCCAGTACTTC
clone size: once
D gene: .
V gene: TRBV11-2
J gene: TRBJ2-5

CDR3 protein: CASSDGSGTAYYTQYF
CDR3 DNA: TGTGCCAGCAGTGACGGGTCCGGGACAGCGTATTATACGCAGTATTTT
clone size: .
D gene: TRBD1
V gene: TRBV6-1
J gene: TRBJ2-3